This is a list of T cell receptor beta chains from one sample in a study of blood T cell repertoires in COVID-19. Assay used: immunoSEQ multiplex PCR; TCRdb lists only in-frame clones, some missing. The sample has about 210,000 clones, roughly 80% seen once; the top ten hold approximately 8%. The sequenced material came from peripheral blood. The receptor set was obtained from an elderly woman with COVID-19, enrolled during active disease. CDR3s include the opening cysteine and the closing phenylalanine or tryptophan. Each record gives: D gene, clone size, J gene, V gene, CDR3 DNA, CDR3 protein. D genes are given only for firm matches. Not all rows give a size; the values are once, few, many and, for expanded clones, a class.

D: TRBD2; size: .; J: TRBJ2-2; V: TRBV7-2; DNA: TGTGCCAGCAGCCCCAGACTAGCGGGGGGAGTGGGGGAGCTGTTTTTT; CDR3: CASSPRLAGGVGELFF
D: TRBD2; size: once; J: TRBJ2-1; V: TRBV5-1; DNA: TGCGCCAGCAGCTTGGCCCTTGCGGGGGGGGAGCAGTTCTTC; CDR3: CASSLALAGGEQFF
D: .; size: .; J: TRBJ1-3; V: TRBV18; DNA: TGTGCCAGCTCACCTGAGCCCGGAAACACCATATATTTT; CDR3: CASSPEPGNTIYF
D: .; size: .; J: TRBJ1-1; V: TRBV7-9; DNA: TGTGCCAGCAGCCTAGGAGGAGGCACTGAAGCTTTCTTT; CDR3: CASSLGGGTEAFF
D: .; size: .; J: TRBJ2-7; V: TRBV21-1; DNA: TGTGCCAGCAGCACAAGACTTCGGGGTCTAAGGCAGTACTTC; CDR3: CASSTRLRGLRQYF
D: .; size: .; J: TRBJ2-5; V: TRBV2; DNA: TGTGCCACCGATCCGACGGGGGAGACCCAGTACTTC; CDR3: CATDPTGETQYF
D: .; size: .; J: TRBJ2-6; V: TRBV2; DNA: TGTGCCAGCAGTGGTCGAGGTTCTGGGGCCAACGTCCTGACTTTC; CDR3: CASSGRGSGANVLTF
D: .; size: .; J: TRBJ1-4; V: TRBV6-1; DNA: TGTGCCAGCAGTGAAAACCGGGATGAAAAACTGTTTTTT; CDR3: CASSENRDEKLFF
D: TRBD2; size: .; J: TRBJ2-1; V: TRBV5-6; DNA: TGTGCCAGCATCCAAACTAGCGGGAGGCTATACTACATAAATGAGCAGTTCTTC; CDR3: CASIQTSGRLYYINEQFF
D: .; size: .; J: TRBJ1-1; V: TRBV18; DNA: TGTGCCAGCTCAACGCAGGGGTGGACTGAAGCTTTCTTT; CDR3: CASSTQGWTEAFF
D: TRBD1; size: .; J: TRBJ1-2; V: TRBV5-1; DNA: TGCGCCAGCAGCGGGGAGACAGGGGCTGAGTATGGCTACACCTTC; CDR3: CASSGETGAEYGYTF
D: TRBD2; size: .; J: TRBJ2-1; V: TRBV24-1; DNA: TGTGCCACCAGTGATCGGGTGGGGGGGACCGATGAGCAGTTCTTC; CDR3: CATSDRVGGTDEQFF
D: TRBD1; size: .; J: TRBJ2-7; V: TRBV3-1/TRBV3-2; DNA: TGTGCCAGCAGCCAAAGGGGGCTTTACGAGCAGTACTTC; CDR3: CASSQRGLYEQYF
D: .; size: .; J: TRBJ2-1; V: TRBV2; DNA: TGTGCCAGCAGTTACAACAATGAGCAGTTCTTC; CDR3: CASSYNNEQFF
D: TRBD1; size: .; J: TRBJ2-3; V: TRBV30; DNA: TGTGCCTGGAGTGTGGGACAGAGCACAGATACGCAGTATTTT; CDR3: CAWSVGQSTDTQYF
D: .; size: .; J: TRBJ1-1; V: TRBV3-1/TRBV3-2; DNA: TGTGCCAGCAGCCAAGTCGGGGGGGTGAGTGAAGCTTTCTTT; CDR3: CASSQVGGVSEAFF
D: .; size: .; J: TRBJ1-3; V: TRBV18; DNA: TGTGCCAGCTCACGCACAGAAATATCTGGAAACACCATATATTTT; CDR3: CASSRTEISGNTIYF
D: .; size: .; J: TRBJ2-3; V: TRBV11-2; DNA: TGTGCCAGCAGCTTAGCCCAGAGGGCCTTAGGAGATACGCAGTATTTT; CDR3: CASSLAQRALGDTQYF
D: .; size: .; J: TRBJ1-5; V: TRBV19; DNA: TGTGCCAGTAGTATCGGTGGGGGCGCGGGCCAGCCCCAGCATTTT; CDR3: CASSIGGGAGQPQHF
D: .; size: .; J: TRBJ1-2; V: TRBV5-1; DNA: TGCGCCAGCAGCCCAGGGATCTTGTTGGACTATGGCTACACCTTC; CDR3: CASSPGILLDYGYTF
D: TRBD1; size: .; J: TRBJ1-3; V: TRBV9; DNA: TGTGCCAGCAGCTCCTCGACAGGGTCAGGAAACACCATATATTTT; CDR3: CASSSSTGSGNTIYF
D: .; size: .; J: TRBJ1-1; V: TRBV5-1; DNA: TGCGCCAGCAGCTTCGGCGGGAACACTGAAGCTTTCTTT; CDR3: CASSFGGNTEAFF
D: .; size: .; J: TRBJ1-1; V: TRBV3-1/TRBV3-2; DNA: TGTGCCAGCAGCCAAGTCGGGGGGGACACTGAAGCTTTCTTT; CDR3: CASSQVGGDTEAFF
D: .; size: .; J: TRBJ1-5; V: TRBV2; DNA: TGTGCCAGCTGTCAGAATAGCAATCAGCCCCAGCATTTT; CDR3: CASCQNSNQPQHF